The clone carrying this TCR beta chain was picked up many times. Its antigen remains unidentified. This record comes from a study of human T cells and chemical hapten exposure. Study results and limitations: No change in TCRs above 1 in 1000 frequency was produced by DPC sensitization. Healthy people's immune response may differ from that of the donors, who had alopecia.

Library preparation tagged each individual cDNA molecule with a unique molecular identifier. TCRdb reprocessed the RACE reads via MiXCR and lists one record per CDR3 protein. This table holds some 340,000 distinct CDR3 sequences, 5.5% to 8% found once. The time point: patch test 1, 2 weeks after DPC sensitization. The treatment denotes: therapeutic diphenylcyclopropenone sensitization with weekly scalp DPC. In germline, CDR1 is MNHNY, CDR2 SVGAGI (reference sequence). CDR3 length: 16 amino acids. V dropped 5 bases and J dropped 6; count of bases not matched to a gene: 14. Sequenced material: whole blood, taken in connection with sensitization to the hapten diphenylcyclopropenone (DPC). The chain couples TRBV6-6 to TRBJ2-7; 9 positions agree with TRBD1. The receptor was isolated from a woman between 18 and 29 years old with alopecia areata. Some clones in this sample may be carry-over from other donors' samples. The CDR3 here is CASSVPGTGMGGEQYF. The CDR3 bases are TGTGCCAGCAGTGTACCCGGGACAGGGATGGGGGGCGAGCAGTACTTC.